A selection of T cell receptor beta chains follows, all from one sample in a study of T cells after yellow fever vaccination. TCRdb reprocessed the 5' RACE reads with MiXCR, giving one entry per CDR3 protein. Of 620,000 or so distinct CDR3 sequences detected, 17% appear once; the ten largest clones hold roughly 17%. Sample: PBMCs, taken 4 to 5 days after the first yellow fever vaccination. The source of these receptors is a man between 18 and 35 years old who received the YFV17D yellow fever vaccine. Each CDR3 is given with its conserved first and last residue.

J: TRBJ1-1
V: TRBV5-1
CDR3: CASSSQGWDVEAFF

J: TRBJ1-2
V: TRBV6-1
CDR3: CASSQQGINYGYTF

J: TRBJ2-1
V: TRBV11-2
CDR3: CASSLVTGRSGGARYNEQFF

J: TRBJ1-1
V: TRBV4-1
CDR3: CASSQGAIEAFF

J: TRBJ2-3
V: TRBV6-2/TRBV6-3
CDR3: CASSTLRGSTDTQYF

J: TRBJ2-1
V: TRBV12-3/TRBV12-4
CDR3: CASSLWGQGTSEQFF

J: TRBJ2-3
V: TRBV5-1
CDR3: CASSLLGQNTDTQYF

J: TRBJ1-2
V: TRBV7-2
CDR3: CASNNRVGYTF

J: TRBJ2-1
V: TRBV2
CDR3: CASSRRDASSYNEQFF

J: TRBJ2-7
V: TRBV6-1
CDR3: CASNREGASYEQYF

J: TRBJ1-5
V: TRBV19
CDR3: CASRPTGGLNQPQHF

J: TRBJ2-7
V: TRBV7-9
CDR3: CASSSPGQGSSYEQYF

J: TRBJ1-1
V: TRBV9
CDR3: CASSALPENTEAFF

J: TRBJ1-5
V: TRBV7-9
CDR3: CASSLMDQPQHF

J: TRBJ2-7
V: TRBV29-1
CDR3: CSAGTGRYEQYF

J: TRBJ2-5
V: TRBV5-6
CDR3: CASSYRQNLQETQYF

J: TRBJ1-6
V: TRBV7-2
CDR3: CASGTGINSPLHF

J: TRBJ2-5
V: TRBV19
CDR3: CASSIGASGGETQYF

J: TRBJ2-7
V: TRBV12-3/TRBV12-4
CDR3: CASSLVGKGSDEQYF

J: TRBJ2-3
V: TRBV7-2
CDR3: CASIQTVLTDTQYF

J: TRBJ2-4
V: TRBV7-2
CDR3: CASSTGQSNIQYF

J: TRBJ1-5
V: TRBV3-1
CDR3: CASSQSYVQGWGAQHF

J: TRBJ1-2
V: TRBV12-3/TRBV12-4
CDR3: CASSSPRWGYTF